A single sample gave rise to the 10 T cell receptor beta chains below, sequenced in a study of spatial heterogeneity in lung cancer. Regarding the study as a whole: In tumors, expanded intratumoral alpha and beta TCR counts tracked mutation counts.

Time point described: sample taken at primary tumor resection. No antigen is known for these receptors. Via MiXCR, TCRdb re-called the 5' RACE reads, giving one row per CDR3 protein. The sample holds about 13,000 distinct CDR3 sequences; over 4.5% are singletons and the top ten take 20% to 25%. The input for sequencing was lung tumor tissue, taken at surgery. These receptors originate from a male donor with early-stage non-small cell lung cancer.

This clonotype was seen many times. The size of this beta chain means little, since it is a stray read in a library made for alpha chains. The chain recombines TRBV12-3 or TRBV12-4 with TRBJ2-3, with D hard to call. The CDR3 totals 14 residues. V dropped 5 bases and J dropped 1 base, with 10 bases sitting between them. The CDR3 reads CASSTRWGTDTQYF. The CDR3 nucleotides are TGTGCCAGCAGTACGCGTTGGGGCACAGATACGCAGTATTTT.

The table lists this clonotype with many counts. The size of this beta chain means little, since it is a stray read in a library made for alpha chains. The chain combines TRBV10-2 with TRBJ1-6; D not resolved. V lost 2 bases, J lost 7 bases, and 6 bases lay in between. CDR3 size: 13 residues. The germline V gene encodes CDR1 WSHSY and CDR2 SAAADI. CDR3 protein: CASSEHMNSPLHF. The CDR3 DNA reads TGCGCCAGCAGTGAGCATATGAATTCACCCCTCCACTTT.

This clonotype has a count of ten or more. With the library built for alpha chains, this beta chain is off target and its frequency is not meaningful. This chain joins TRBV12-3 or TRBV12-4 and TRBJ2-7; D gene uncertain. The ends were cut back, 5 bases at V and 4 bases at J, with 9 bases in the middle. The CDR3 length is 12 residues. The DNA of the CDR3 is TGTGCCAGCAGTCTGACACATTACGAGCAGTACTTC. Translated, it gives CASSLTHYEQYF.

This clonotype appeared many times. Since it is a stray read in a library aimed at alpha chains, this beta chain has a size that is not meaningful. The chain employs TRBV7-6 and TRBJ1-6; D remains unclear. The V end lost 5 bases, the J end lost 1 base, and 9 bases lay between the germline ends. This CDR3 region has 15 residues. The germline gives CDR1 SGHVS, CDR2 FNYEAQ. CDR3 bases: TGTGCCAGCAGCGAAGCGCAGTCCTATAATTCACCCCTCCACTTT. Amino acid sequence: CASSEAQSYNSPLHF.

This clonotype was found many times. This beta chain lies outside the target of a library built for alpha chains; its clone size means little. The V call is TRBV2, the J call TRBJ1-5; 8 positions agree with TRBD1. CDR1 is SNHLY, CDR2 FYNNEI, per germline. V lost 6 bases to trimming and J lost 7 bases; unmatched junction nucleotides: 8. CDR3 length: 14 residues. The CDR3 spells CASSTRQGNQPQHF. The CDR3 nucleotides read TGTGCCAGCAGCACACGACAGGGGAACCAGCCCCAGCATTTT.

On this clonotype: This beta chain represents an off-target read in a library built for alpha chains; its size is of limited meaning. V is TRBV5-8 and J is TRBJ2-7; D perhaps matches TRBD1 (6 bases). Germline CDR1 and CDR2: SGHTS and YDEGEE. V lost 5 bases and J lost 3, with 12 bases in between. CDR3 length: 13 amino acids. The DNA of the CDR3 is TGTGCCAGCAGTCGACAGGATCTCTACGAGCAGTACTTC. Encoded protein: CASSRQDLYEQYF.

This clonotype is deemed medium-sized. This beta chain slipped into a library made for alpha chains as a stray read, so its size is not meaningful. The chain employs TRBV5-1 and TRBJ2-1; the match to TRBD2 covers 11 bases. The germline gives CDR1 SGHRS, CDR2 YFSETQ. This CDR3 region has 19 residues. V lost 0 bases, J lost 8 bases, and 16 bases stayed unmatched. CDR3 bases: TGCGCCAGCAGCTTGGCCAGGGTAGCGGGGGGGCCTGTAGGCGATGAGCAGTTCTTC. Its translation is CASSLARVAGGPVGDEQFF.

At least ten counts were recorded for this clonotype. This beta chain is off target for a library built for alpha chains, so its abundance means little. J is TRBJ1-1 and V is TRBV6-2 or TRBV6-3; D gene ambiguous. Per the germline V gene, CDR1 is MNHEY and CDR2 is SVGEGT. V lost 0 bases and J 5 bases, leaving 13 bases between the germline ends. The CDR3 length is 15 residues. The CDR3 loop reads CASSYSTPSGTEAFF. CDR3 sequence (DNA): TGTGCCAGCAGTTACTCAACACCAAGTGGGACTGAAGCTTTCTTT.

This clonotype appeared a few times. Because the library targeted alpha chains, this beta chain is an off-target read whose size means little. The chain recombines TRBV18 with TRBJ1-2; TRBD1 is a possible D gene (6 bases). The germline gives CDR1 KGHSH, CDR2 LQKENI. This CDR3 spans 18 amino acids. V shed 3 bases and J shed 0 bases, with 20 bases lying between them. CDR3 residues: CASSPPGVGATANYGYTF. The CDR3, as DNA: TGTGCCAGCTCACCCCCCGGGGTGGGGGCCACCGCTAACTATGGCTACACCTTC.

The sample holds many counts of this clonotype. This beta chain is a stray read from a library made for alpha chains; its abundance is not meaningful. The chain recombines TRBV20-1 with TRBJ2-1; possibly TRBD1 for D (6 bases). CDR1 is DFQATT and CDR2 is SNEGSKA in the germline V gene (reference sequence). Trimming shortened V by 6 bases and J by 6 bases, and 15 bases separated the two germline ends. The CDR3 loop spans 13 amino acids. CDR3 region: CSARRTVGNEQFF. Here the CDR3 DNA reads TGCAGTGCCCGCCGGACAGTCGGCAATGAGCAGTTCTTC.